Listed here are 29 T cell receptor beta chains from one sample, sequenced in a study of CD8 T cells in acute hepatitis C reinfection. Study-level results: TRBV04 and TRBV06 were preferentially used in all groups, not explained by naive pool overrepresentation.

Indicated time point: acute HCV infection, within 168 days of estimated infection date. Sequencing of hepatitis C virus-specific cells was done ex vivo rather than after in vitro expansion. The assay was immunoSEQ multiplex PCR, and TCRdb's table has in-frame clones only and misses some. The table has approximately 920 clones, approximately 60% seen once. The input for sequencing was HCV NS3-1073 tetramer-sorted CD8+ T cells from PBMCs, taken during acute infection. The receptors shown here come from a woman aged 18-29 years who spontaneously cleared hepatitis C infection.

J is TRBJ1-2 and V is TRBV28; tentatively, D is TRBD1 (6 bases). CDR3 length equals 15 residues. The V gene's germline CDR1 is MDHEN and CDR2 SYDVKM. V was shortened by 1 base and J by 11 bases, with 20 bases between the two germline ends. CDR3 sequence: CASSLSRGEPSLYTF. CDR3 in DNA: TGTGCCAGCAGTTTATCCAGGGGCGAACCCTCCTTATACACCTTC.

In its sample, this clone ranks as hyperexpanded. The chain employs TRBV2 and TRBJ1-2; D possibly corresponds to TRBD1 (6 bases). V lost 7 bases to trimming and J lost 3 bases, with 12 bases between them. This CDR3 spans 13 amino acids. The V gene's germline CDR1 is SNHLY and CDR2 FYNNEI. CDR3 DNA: TGTGCCAGCAACTCCCGGACAGACTATGGCTACACCTTC. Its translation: CASNSRTDYGYTF.

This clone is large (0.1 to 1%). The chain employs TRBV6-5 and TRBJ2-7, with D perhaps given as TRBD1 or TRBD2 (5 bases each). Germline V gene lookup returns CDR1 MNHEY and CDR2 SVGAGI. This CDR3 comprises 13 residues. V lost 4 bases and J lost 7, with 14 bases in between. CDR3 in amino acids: CASSSGRGWEQYF. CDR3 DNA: TGTGCCAGCAGTTCGGGGCGCGGGTGGGAGCAGTACTTC.

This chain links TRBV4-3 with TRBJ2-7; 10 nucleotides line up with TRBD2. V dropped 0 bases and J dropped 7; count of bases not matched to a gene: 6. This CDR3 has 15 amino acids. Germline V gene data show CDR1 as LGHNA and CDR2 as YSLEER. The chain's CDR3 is CASSQEPAGGNEQYF. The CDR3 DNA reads TGCGCCAGCAGCCAAGAACCAGCGGGAGGGAATGAGCAGTACTTC.

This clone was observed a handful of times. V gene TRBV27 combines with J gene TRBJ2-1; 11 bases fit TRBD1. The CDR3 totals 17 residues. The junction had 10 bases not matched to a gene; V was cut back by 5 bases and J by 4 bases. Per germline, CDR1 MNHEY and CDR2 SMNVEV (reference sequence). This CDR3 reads CASSPPRRDRGYNEQFF. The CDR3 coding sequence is TGTGCCAGCAGTCCACCCAGGCGGGACAGGGGGTACAATGAGCAGTTCTTC.

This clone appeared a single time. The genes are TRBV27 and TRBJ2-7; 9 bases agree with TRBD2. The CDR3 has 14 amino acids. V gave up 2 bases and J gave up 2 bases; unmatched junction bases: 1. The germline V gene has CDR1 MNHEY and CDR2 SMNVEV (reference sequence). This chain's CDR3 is CASSLRGGAYEQYF. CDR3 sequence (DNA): TGTGCCAGCAGTTTACGCGGGGGGGCCTACGAGCAGTACTTC.

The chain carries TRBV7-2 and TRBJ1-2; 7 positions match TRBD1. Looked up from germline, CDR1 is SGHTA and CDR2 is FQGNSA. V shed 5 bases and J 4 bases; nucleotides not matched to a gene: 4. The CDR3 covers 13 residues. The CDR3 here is CASSPDRAYGYTF. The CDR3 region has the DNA TGTGCCAGCAGCCCTGACAGGGCCTATGGCTACACCTTC.

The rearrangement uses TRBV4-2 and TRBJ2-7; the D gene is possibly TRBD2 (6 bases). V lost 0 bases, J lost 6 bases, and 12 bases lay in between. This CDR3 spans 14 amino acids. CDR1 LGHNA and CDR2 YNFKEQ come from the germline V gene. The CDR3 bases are TGTGCCAGCAGCCAAGAGGCGGGGCCCCTCGAGCAGTACTTC. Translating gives CASSQEAGPLEQYF.

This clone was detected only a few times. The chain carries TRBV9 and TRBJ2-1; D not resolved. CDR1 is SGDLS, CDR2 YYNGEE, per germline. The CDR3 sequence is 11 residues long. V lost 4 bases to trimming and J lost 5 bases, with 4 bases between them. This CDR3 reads CASSLNNEQFF. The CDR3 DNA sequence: TGTGCCAGCAGCCTGAACAATGAGCAGTTCTTC.

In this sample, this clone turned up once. The CDR3, as DNA: TGTGCCAGCAGTTTATTTGTTCAAGAGACCCAGTACTTC. As protein: CASSLFVQETQYF. The chain uses TRBV27 and TRBJ2-5; D not certain. The ends were cut back, 1 base at V and 2 bases at J, with 5 bases in the middle. Germline V CDR1 and CDR2: MNHEY, SMNVEV (reference sequence). The CDR3 spans 13 residues.

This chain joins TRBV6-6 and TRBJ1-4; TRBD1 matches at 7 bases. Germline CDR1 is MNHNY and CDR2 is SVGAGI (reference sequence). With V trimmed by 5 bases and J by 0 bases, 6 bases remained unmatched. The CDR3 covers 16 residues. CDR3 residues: CASSLHGTATNEKLFF. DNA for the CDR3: TGTGCCAGCAGTCTCCACGGGACAGCAACTAATGAAAAACTGTTTTTT.

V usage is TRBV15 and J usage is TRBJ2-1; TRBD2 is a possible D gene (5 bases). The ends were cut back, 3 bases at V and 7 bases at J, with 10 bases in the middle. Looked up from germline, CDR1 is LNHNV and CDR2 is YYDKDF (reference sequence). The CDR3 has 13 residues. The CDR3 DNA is TGTGCCACCAGCAGCCAACCGGGGAATGAGCAGTTCTTC. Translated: CATSSQPGNEQFF.

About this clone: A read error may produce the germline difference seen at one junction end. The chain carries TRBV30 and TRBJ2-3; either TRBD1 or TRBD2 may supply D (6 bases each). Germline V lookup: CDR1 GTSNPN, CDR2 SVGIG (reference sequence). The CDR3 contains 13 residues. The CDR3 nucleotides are TGTGCCTGGAGTGTTTATAGGGGGGATAAGCAGTATTTT. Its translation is CAWSVYRGDKQYF.

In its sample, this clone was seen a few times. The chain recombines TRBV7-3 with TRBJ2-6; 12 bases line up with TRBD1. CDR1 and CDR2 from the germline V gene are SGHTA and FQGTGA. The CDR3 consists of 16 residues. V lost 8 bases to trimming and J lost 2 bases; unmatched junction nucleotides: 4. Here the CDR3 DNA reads TGTGCCAGCGGGGACAGGGGGCTAGCTGGGGCCAACGTCCTGACTTTC. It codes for CASGDRGLAGANVLTF.

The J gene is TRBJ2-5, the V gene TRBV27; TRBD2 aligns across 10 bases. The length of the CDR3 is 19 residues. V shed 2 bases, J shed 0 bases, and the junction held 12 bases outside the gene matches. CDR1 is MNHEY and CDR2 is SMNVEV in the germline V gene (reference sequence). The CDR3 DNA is TGTGCCAGCAGTTTAACGAGGTCTAGCGGGAGCCCCGACCAAGAGACCCAGTACTTC. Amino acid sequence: CASSLTRSSGSPDQETQYF.

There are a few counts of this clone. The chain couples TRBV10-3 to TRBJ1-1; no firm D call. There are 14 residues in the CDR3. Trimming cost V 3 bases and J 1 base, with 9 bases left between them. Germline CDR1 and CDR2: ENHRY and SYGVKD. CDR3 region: CAISELEPNTEAFF. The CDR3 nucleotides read TGTGCCATCAGTGAATTAGAGCCGAACACTGAAGCTTTCTTT.

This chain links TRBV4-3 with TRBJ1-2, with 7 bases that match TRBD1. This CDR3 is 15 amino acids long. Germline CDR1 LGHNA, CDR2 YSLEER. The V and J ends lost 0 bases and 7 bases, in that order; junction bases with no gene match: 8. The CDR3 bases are TGCGCCAGCAGCCAAGAACCAACAGGGGTCGGTGGCTACACCTTC. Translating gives CASSQEPTGVGGYTF.

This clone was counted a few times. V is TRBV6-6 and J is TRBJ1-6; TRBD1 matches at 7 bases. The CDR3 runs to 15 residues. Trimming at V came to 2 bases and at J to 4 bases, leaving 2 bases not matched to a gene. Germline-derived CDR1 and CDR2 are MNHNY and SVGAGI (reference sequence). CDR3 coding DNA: TGTGCCAGCAGTTACACCAGGGGGTATAATTCACCCCTCCACTTT. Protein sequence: CASSYTRGYNSPLHF.

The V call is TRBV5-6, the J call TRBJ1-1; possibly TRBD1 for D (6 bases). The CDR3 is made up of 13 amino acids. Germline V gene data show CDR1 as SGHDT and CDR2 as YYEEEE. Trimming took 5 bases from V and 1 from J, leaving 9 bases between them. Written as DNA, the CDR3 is TGTGCCAGCAGGCCAGGGGAGAACACTGAAGCTTTCTTT. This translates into CASRPGENTEAFF.

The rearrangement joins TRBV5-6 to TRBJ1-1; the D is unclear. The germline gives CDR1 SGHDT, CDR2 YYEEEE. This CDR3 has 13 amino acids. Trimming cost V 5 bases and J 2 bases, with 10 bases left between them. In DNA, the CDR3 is TGTGCCAGCAGACCCGGTTCAAACACTGAAGCTTTCTTT. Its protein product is CASRPGSNTEAFF.

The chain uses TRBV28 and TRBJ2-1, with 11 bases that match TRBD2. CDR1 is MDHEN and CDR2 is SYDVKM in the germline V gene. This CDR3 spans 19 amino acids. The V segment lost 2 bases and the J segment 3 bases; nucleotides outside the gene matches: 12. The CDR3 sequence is CASSLNFGTSGKNYNEQFF. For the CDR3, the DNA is TGTGCCAGCAGTTTAAATTTTGGGACTAGCGGAAAAAACTACAATGAGCAGTTCTTC. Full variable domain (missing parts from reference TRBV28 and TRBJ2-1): DVKVTQSSRYLVKRTGEKVFLECVQDMDHENMFWYRQDPGLGLRLIYFSYDVKMKEKGDIPEGYSVSREKKERFSLILESASTNQTSMYLCASSLNFGTSGKNYNEQFFGPGTRLTVL.

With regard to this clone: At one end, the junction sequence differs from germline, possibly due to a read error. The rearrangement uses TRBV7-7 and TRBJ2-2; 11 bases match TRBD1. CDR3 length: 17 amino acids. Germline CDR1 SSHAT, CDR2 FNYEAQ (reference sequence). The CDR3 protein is CASSLYLGQGVAGELFF. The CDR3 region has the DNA TGTGCTAGCAGCTTGTACCTGGGACAGGGGGTCGCCGGGGAGCTGTTTTTT.

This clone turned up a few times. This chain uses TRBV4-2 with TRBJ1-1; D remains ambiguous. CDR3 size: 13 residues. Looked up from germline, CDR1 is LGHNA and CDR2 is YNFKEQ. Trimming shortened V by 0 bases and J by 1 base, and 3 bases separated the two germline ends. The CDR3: CASSQEANTEAFF. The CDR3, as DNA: TGTGCCAGCAGCCAAGAAGCGAACACTGAAGCTTTCTTT.

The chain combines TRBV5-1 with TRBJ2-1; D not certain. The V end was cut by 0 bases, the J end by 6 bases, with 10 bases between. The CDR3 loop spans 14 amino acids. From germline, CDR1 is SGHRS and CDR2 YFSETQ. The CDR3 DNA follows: TGCGCCAGCAGCTTGGGTGCGCCCCCCAATGAGCAGTTCTTC. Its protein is CASSLGAPPNEQFF.

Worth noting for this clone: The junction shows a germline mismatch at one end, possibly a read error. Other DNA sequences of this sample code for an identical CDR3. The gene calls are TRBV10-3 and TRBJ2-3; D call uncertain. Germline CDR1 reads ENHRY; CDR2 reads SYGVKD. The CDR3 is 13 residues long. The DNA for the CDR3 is TGCGCCATCAGTGTATCTCGCACAGATACGCAGTATTTT. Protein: CAISVSRTDTQYF.

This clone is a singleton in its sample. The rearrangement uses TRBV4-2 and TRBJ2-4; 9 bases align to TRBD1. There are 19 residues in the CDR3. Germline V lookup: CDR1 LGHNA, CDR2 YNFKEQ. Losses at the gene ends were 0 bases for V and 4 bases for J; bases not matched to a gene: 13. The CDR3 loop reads CASSQEYRTGDPRKNIQYF. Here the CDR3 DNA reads TGTGCCAGCAGCCAAGAATATCGGACAGGGGATCCACGAAAAAACATTCAGTACTTC.

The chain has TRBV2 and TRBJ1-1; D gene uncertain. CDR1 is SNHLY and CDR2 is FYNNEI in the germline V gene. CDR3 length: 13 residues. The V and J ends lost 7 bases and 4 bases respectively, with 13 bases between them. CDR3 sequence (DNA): TGTGCCAGCAATCAAGGGTCGAGCACTGAAGCTTTCTTT. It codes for CASNQGSSTEAFF.

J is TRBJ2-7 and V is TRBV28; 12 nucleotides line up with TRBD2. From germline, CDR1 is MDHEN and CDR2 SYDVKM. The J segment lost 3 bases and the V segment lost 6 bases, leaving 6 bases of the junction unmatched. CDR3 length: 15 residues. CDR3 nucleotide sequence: TGTGCCAGCAGAGATACTAGCGGGAGGTTCTACGAGCAGTACTTC. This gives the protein CASRDTSGRFYEQYF.

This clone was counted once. The DNA of the CDR3 is TGTGCCTGGAGTGTCGAGGATGGCCCGAGTGGCCGATGCGGCCGCGTCTTTGGCGAGCAGTACGTC. Its protein product is CAWSVEDGPSGRCGRVFGEQYV. V is TRBV30 and J is TRBJ2-7; D gene uncertain. The CDR3 spans 22 residues. V was cut by 0 bases and J by 6 bases, with 39 bases left in between. CDR1 is GTSNPN and CDR2 is SVGIG in the germline V gene (reference sequence).